This T cell receptor beta chain was profiled in a study of neoadjuvant anti-PD-1 for oral cavity cancer. Across the whole study: Around day 43, patients without progression received a fourth nivolumab dose before surgery.

The CDR3 is made up of 12 amino acids. Looked up from germline, CDR1 is SQVTM and CDR2 is ANQGSEA. Trimming pared 5 bases from V and 8 bases from J, leaving 12 bases between. Produced via immunoSEQ multiplex PCR; TCRdb's table is partial and in-frame only. Among tens of thousands of clones listed, approximately 82% were seen once. Patients had newly diagnosed, untreated stage II-IVA oral cavity squamous cell carcinoma. These oral cavity squamous cell carcinomas were HPV-negative and locally advanced. PBMCs were not maintained or expanded in culture before analysis. The sequencing here drew on PBMCs, taken before nivolumab (anti-PD-1) treatment. The rearrangement joins TRBV29-1 to TRBJ2-2; maybe TRBD2 (5 bases). This receptor was taken from a person aged 35 to 85 with oral cavity squamous cell carcinoma. CDR3 loop: CSVTLRGGELFF. The CDR3 nucleotides read TGCAGCGTTACCCTGCGCGGGGGGGAGCTGTTTTTT.